These 24 T cell receptor beta chains share one sample of origin, sequenced in a study of glioma-infiltrating T cells after dendritic cell vaccination. Sample time point: after dendritic cell vaccination, including at tumor progression/relapse. Sequencing used immunoSEQ multiplex PCR; TCRdb keeps in-frame clones, though not all of them. In the table there are about 100,000 clones, over 80% of which are singletons. The sequenced sample was blood, obtained after dendritic cell vaccination. All receptors come from a human donor with glioblastoma.

The chain combines TRBV6-5 with TRBJ1-5, with TRBD1 matching 8 bases. This CDR3 spans 14 amino acids. The germline gives CDR1 MNHEY, CDR2 SVGAGI. V gave up 6 bases and J gave up 2 bases; unmatched junction bases: 3. The CDR3 DNA reads TGTGCCAGCAGCCTACAGGGGGGCAATCAGCCCCAGCATTTT. Translation: CASSLQGGNQPQHF.

This chain joins TRBV29-1 and TRBJ1-1; 8 bases match TRBD1. CDR1 is SQVTM and CDR2 is ANQGSEA in the germline V gene. J gave up 4 bases and V 8 bases, and 9 bases lay outside the gene matches. This CDR3 spans 13 amino acids. The CDR3 sequence is CSYVQGASTEAFF. In nucleotides, the CDR3 is TGCAGCTATGTGCAGGGGGCTAGCACTGAAGCTTTCTTT.

The chain employs TRBV5-1 and TRBJ1-1; TRBD1 is a possible D gene (6 bases). This CDR3 has 15 residues. The germline V gene has CDR1 SGHRS and CDR2 YFSETQ. With 3 bases removed from V and 3 bases from J, the gap between germline ends came to 15 bases. CDR3 protein: CASSSHRDLDTEAFF. CDR3 DNA sequence: TGCGCCAGCAGCTCCCACAGGGATTTGGACACTGAAGCTTTCTTT.

This chain connects TRBV5-1 to TRBJ2-5; 7 nucleotides agree with TRBD2. This CDR3 has 14 amino acids. Germline loops: CDR1 SGHRS, CDR2 YFSETQ. The trim removed 0 bases at V and 7 bases at J, leaving 6 bases unmatched. The CDR3 spells CASSLGSSGGTQYF. The CDR3 DNA sequence: TGCGCCAGCAGCTTGGGGTCTAGCGGTGGGACCCAGTACTTC.

This chain links TRBV19 with TRBJ1-2; D is undetermined. In germline, CDR1 is LNHDA, CDR2 SQIVND (reference sequence). The CDR3 contains 15 residues. The ends were cut back, 6 bases at V and 2 bases at J, with 16 bases in the middle. The CDR3 loop is CASSGSEARNYGYTF. CDR3 in DNA: TGTGCCAGTAGCGGGTCGGAGGCCAGGAACTATGGCTACACCTTC.

This rearrangement joins TRBV10-3 to TRBJ2-5, with D possibly TRBD1 on 6 matching bases. Germline V gene data show CDR1 as ENHRY and CDR2 as SYGVKD. The CDR3 totals 16 residues. V gave up 2 bases and J gave up 2 bases, with 15 bases separating them. The CDR3 DNA is TGTGCCATCAGTGAGGGGATCACAGGGCTACAAGAGACCCAGTACTTC. It specifies CAISEGITGLQETQYF.

The chain combines TRBV5-4 with TRBJ2-3, with 7 positions matching TRBD2. Trimming at V came to 4 bases and at J to 1 base, leaving 12 bases not matched to a gene. Germline-derived CDR1 and CDR2 are SGHNT and YYREEE (reference sequence). CDR3 length: 17 amino acids. The CDR3 coding sequence is TGTGCCAGCAGCCCCGAGCTAGCGGCGGGCCGCACAGATACGCAGTATTTT. As protein: CASSPELAAGRTDTQYF.

The chain combines TRBV2 with TRBJ2-7; possible D gene TRBD2, 5 bases. Trimming took 6 bases from V and 4 from J, leaving 10 bases between them. The CDR3 runs to 12 residues. Germline-derived CDR1 and CDR2 are SNHLY and FYNNEI. CDR3 region: CASRAEGYEQYF. As DNA, the CDR3 is TGTGCCAGCAGGGCAGAGGGATACGAGCAGTACTTC.

This clone was seen just once. The chain has TRBV6-1 and TRBJ2-1; perhaps TRBD1 as D (6 bases). CDR3 length: 15 amino acids. V lost 7 bases to trimming and J lost 5 bases, with 18 bases between them. Germline-derived CDR1 and CDR2 are MNHNS and SASEGT. The CDR3 coding sequence is TGTGCCAGCACTAGAACAGGGTCGGACCACAATGAGCAGTTCTTC. Translated: CASTRTGSDHNEQFF.

The chain links TRBV7-9 to TRBJ2-1; tentatively, D is TRBD2 (6 bases). The CDR3 loop spans 12 amino acids. Trimming took off 11 bases at V and 5 bases at J, with 13 bases between the two ends. In germline, CDR1 is SEHNR, CDR2 FQNEAQ (reference sequence). CDR3 residues: CACGVGHNEQFF. The CDR3 bases are TGTGCCTGCGGGGTCGGCCACAATGAGCAGTTCTTC. The variable domain in full, completed from reference TRBV7-9 and TRBJ2-1, reads DTGVSQNPRHKITKRGQNVTFRCDPISEHNRLYWYRQTLGQGPEFLTYFQNEAQLEKSRLLSDRFSAERPKGSFSTLEIQRTEQGDSAMYLCACGVGHNEQFFGPGTRLTVL.

The chain employs TRBV27 and TRBJ1-5, with unresolved D. The CDR3 runs 17 residues. The V gene lost 0 bases and the J gene lost 4 bases, with 16 bases spanning the gap. The germline V gene has CDR1 MNHEY and CDR2 SMNVEV (reference sequence). CDR3 DNA sequence: TGTGCCAGCAGTTTATCTGCCGTCCCTAGAATGAATCAGCCCCAGCATTTT. Translating gives CASSLSAVPRMNQPQHF.

In this sample, this clone turned up a few times. This sequence joins TRBV6-6 and TRBJ1-5; 8 bases match TRBD1. J was trimmed by 4 bases and V by 6 bases; bases with no gene match: 2. CDR3 length: 13 amino acids. Germline loops: CDR1 MNHNY, CDR2 SVGAGI (reference sequence). CDR3 bases: TGTGCCAGCAGCTGGACAGGGAATCAGCCCCAGCATTTT. Amino acids: CASSWTGNQPQHF.

Worth noting for this clone: The junction differs from germline at one of its ends, possibly a read error. The chain joins TRBV28 to TRBJ1-1, with a weak D call TRBD1 (5 bases). CDR3 length equals 12 residues. The germline V gene encodes CDR1 MDHEN and CDR2 SYDVKM. The CDR3, as DNA: TGTGCCAGCAGTCTGGGGGGGGAGGGTGGGGCCTTT. Amino acids: CASSLGGEGGAF. Full variable domain (outside the CDR3, taken from reference TRBV28 and TRBJ1-1): DVKVTQSSRYLVKRTGEKVFLECVQDMDHENMFWYRQDPGLGLRLIYFSYDVKMKEKGDIPEGYSVSREKKERFSLILESASTNQTSMYLCASSLGGEGGAFGQGTRLTVV.

A single count supports this clone. The chain couples TRBV18 to TRBJ1-1; D remains ambiguous. V was shortened by 1 base and J by 1 base, with 16 bases between the two germline ends. Germline CDR1 reads KGHSH; CDR2 reads LQKENI. The CDR3 runs 17 residues. CDR3 DNA: TGTGCCAGCTCACCACTGACTATCGGGGAGTCGAACACTGAAGCTTTCTTT. Protein: CASSPLTIGESNTEAFF.

This rearrangement joins TRBV28 to TRBJ2-7; 9 bases match TRBD1. J lost 2 bases, V lost 3 bases, and 5 bases had no gene match. Germline CDR1 and CDR2: MDHEN and SYDVKM. This CDR3 contains 15 residues. The chain's CDR3 is CASSLDRGLTYEQYF. As DNA, the CDR3 is TGTGCCAGCAGTTTGGACAGGGGCCTCACCTACGAGCAGTACTTC.

The chain recombines TRBV7-9 with TRBJ1-2; 8 nucleotides agree with TRBD1. CDR3 length: 14 residues. Per germline, CDR1 SEHNR and CDR2 FQNEAQ (reference sequence). After removal of 4 bases from V and 6 bases from J, the junction contained 7 bases not matched to a gene. The CDR3 loop reads CASSSRTGWNGYTF. Here the CDR3 DNA reads TGTGCCAGCAGCTCCCGGACAGGGTGGAATGGCTACACCTTC.

This clone has just a few counts. V usage is TRBV28 and J usage is TRBJ1-1, with 9 nucleotides matching TRBD1. Germline V gene sequence: CDR1 MDHEN, CDR2 SYDVKM. After removal of 7 bases from V and 1 base from J, the junction contained 4 bases not matched to a gene. This CDR3 contains 14 residues. The CDR3 DNA is TGTGCCAGCACTCCGGGACAGGGGAACACTGAAGCTTTCTTT. Encoded protein: CASTPGQGNTEAFF.

The chain uses TRBV6-1 and TRBJ2-7; a weak D match, TRBD1 (6 bases). Trimming removed 4 bases from V and 1 base from J, with 17 bases in between. Germline V gives CDR1 MNHNS, CDR2 SASEGT. The CDR3 totals 16 residues. Here the CDR3 reads CASSGHASTGSYEQYF. In nucleotides, the CDR3 is TGTGCCAGCAGTGGCCACGCTAGTACAGGGTCCTACGAGCAGTACTTC.

The chain carries TRBV7-9 and TRBJ1-1, with D uncertain. V was shortened by 3 bases and J by 0 bases, with 11 bases between the two germline ends. Germline V lookup: CDR1 SEHNR, CDR2 FQNEAQ (reference sequence). The CDR3 extends over 15 amino acids. CDR3 coding DNA: TGTGCCAGCAGCTTGAGTCACAGCCTGAACACTGAAGCTTTCTTT. Encoded protein: CASSLSHSLNTEAFF. Supplemented by reference TRBV7-9 and TRBJ1-1, the full variable domain reads DTGVSQNPRHKITKRGQNVTFRCDPISEHNRLYWYRQTLGQGPEFLTYFQNEAQLEKSRLLSDRFSAERPKGSFSTLEIQRTEQGDSAMYLCASSLSHSLNTEAFFGQGTRLTVV.

This chain connects TRBV6-5 to TRBJ2-1; 8 bases are shared with TRBD2. The germline V gene has CDR1 MNHEY and CDR2 SVGAGI. After removal of 5 bases from V and 8 bases from J, the junction contained 8 bases not matched to a gene. This CDR3 is 14 amino acids long. The DNA for the CDR3 is TGTGCCAGCAGTACGGGACTAGAGAAAGATGAGCAGTTCTTC. This translates into CASSTGLEKDEQFF.

This chain links TRBV30 with TRBJ1-1; D is ambiguous. Looked up from germline, CDR1 is GTSNPN and CDR2 is SVGIG (reference sequence). V lost 0 bases and J lost 6, with 11 bases in between. The CDR3 is 13 residues long. CDR3 DNA sequence: TGTGCCTGGAGTGTCCAGGCGGGCGCTGAAGCTTTCTTT. Amino acids: CAWSVQAGAEAFF.

The chain employs TRBV14 and TRBJ1-2, with D possibly matching TRBD1 (5 bases). Germline V gene lookup returns CDR1 SGHDN and CDR2 FVKESK. The CDR3 is made up of 15 amino acids. V was pared by 1 base and J by 2 bases, with 11 bases between. CDR3 amino acids: CASSQVAGWNYGYTF. CDR3 nucleotides: TGTGCCAGCAGCCAAGTGGCAGGGTGGAACTATGGCTACACCTTC. Full variable domain (outside the CDR3, taken from reference TRBV14 and TRBJ1-2): EAGVTQFPSHSVIEKGQTVTLRCDPISGHDNLYWYRRVMGKEIKFLLHFVKESKQDESGMPNNRFLAERTGGTYSTLKVQPAELEDSGVYFCASSQVAGWNYGYTFGSGTRLTVV.

This clone appeared once. The chain joins TRBV7-9 to TRBJ2-1; TRBD2 might be the D (5 bases). CDR1 and CDR2 (germline): SEHNR, FQNEAQ (reference sequence). The CDR3 is made up of 13 amino acids. Trimming pared 9 bases from V and 8 bases from J, leaving 17 bases between. CDR3: CASHQRVPDEQFF. The CDR3 nucleotides read TGTGCCAGTCATCAGAGGGTTCCGGATGAGCAGTTCTTC.

The chain links TRBV30 to TRBJ1-4; D is perhaps TRBD1 (5 bases). Germline V gene lookup returns CDR1 GTSNPN and CDR2 SVGIG (reference sequence). The CDR3 covers 18 residues. Trimming removed 4 bases from V and 0 bases from J, with 21 bases in between. The chain's CDR3 is CAWKLGAGVYATNEKLFF. In DNA form, the CDR3 reads TGTGCCTGGAAGTTAGGGGCGGGGGTATATGCAACTAATGAAAAACTGTTTTTT.